The 7 T cell receptor beta chains listed next were all sequenced from one sample in a study of T cell repertoires in aging, cancer and after chemotherapy. Amplification of TCR beta used genomic DNA extracted from peripheral blood. TRB rearrangements spanning V, D and J were amplified using mixed TRB-A/B primers. Each CDR3 protein is one row after TCRdb ran MiXCR on the multiplex PCR reads. The top ten hold approximately 3.3% of the sample, which has some 10,000 distinct CDR3 sequences, approximately 30% seen once. Material for sequencing was blood. The receptors derive from a human donor in good health.

The J gene is TRBJ2-3, the V gene TRBV6-6, with D tentatively TRBD1 (6 bases). V was shortened by 9 bases and J by 1 base, with 17 bases between the two germline ends. Per the germline V gene, CDR1 is MNHNY and CDR2 is SVGAGI (reference sequence). This CDR3 region has 15 residues. CDR3 bases: TGTGCCAGAAGTCTAGGACAGTATCGCACAGATACGCAGTATTTT. Translated: CARSLGQYRTDTQYF.

The chain combines TRBV12-3 or TRBV12-4 with TRBJ2-5; the D gene could be TRBD1 or TRBD2 (6 bases each). This CDR3 is 14 amino acids long. V lost 5 bases and J 9 bases, leaving 19 bases between the germline ends. The CDR3 region is CASSPTTHREAQYF. The CDR3 DNA reads as TGTGCCAGCAGTCCGACCACTCACAGGGAGGCCCAGTACTTC.

V usage is TRBV19 and J usage is TRBJ1-1, with D tentatively TRBD1 (5 bases). The germline CDR1 and CDR2 sequences are LNHDA and SQIVND (reference sequence). V was clipped by 8 bases and J by 4 bases, with 17 bases between them. This CDR3 is built from 14 residues. The CDR3 DNA reads TGTGCCAGTGGGACCGGGACTAGGGGCACTGAAGCTTTCTTT. Amino acids: CASGTGTRGTEAFF.

This clonotype is deemed medium-sized. V and J are TRBV5-6 and TRBJ1-6, with D tentatively TRBD1 (5 bases). V was shortened by 4 bases and J by 6 bases, with 11 bases between the two germline ends. The CDR3 runs to 14 residues. Germline CDR1 SGHDT, CDR2 YYEEEE. The CDR3: CASSPGTANSPLHF. The CDR3 region has the DNA TGTGCCAGCAGCCCCGGGACGGCTAATTCACCCCTCCACTTT.

The genes are TRBV19 and TRBJ2-7, with a possible D match to TRBD1 (6 bases). The CDR3 spans 14 residues. Trimming shortened V by 3 bases and J by 3 bases, and 12 bases separated the two germline ends. The germline CDR1 and CDR2 sequences are LNHDA and SQIVND (reference sequence). The chain's CDR3 is CASSIRDNFYEQYF. The CDR3 DNA follows: TGTGCCAGTAGTATTCGGGACAACTTCTACGAGCAGTACTTC.

The genes are TRBV27 and TRBJ1-1; D call uncertain. CDR1 MNHEY and CDR2 SMNVEV come from the germline V gene (reference sequence). V was shortened by 0 bases and J by 4 bases, with 9 bases between the two germline ends. The CDR3 is made up of 14 amino acids. The CDR3 protein is CASSLSHRVTEAFF. DNA for the CDR3: TGTGCCAGCAGTTTATCCCATAGGGTCACTGAAGCTTTCTTT.

CDR3 nucleotide sequence: TGTGCCAGCAGCTTAACCGTAGCGGGGACAGATACGCAGTATTTT. Translating it yields CASSLTVAGTDTQYF. This sequence joins TRBV11-3 and TRBJ2-3; the match to TRBD2 covers 8 bases. The CDR3 is made up of 15 amino acids. The germline CDR1 and CDR2 sequences are SGHNT and YENEEA. The J segment lost 3 bases and the V segment lost 2 bases, leaving 4 bases of the junction unmatched.